The TCR beta chain under discussion was sequenced for a study of blood T cell repertoires in COVID-19. About the research overall: T cells, B-cell-depleted T cells, or PBMCs supplied cDNA or gDNA.

Assay used: immunoSEQ multiplex PCR; TCRdb lists only in-frame clones, some missing. The table has 130,000 to 150,000 clones, around four fifths seen once. The CDR3 is 18 amino acids. The V and J ends lost 5 bases and 2 bases, in that order; junction bases with no gene match: 17. Germline V gives CDR1 SGHRS, CDR2 YFSETQ. This sequence originates from a woman between 35 and 50 years old with active or convalescent COVID-19. The sample taken for sequencing was peripheral blood. This chain links TRBV5-1 with TRBJ1-1; TRBD1 matches 8 bases. The CDR3 DNA reads TGCGCCAGCAGATTTGGACAGGGTAGATTATCGAGCAACACTGAAGCTTTCTTT. Protein product: CASRFGQGRLSSNTEAFF.